These 13 T cell receptor beta chains came from one sample sequenced in a study of blood T cell repertoires in COVID-19. Produced via immunoSEQ multiplex PCR; TCRdb's table is partial and in-frame only. The sample consists of about 170,000 clones, 85% to 95% of them appearing once. The sequencing sample was made of peripheral blood. These receptor sequences come from a man between 45 and 60 years old with acute or convalescent COVID-19.

V and J are TRBV7-3 and TRBJ2-3; the D gene is possibly TRBD2 (5 bases). Germline CDR1 and CDR2: SGHTA and FQGTGA. The V gene lost 5 bases and the J gene lost 0 bases, with 12 bases spanning the gap. The CDR3 runs to 15 residues. The CDR3 loop reads CASSLKRLSTDTQYF. As DNA, the CDR3 is TGTGCCAGCAGCCTCAAGCGGCTTAGCACAGATACGCAGTATTTT.

CDR3: CASSPPGTSGIGFF. CDR3 DNA sequence: TGTGCCAGCAGCCCCCCCGGGACATCGGGGATCGGTTTCTTT. The chain links TRBV4-2 to TRBJ1-1, with a possible D match to TRBD1 (6 bases). This CDR3 is built from 14 residues. Germline V gives CDR1 LGHNA, CDR2 YNFKEQ. Between the trimmed V and J ends, which lost 4 bases and 13 bases, there was a span of 22 bases.

This clone was recorded only once. The rearrangement uses TRBV7-3 and TRBJ2-3; no firm D call. Between the trimmed V and J ends, which lost 5 bases and 0 bases, there was a span of 12 bases. The CDR3 loop spans 15 amino acids. Per the germline V gene, CDR1 is SGHTA and CDR2 is FQGTGA. As DNA, the CDR3 is TGTGCCAGCAGCGCCAAAGTGGCAAGCACAGATACGCAGTATTTT. Its translation: CASSAKVASTDTQYF.

This clone was seen once. V and J are TRBV4-3 and TRBJ2-1, with TRBD1 matching over 8 bases. Germline-derived CDR1 and CDR2 are LGHNA and YSLEER. The CDR3 consists of 16 residues. Trimming at V came to 4 bases and at J to 0 bases, leaving 5 bases not matched to a gene. The DNA of the CDR3 is TGCGCCAGCAGCCGATCCGGGACAGGCTCCTACAATGAGCAGTTCTTC. Its translation is CASSRSGTGSYNEQFF.

The chain combines TRBV2 with TRBJ1-6; 7 bases match TRBD1. V was pared by 8 bases and J by 16 bases, with 14 bases of the junction left unmatched. The germline CDR1 and CDR2 sequences are SNHLY and FYNNEI. The length of the CDR3 is 13 residues. DNA of the CDR3: TGTGCCAGCTCCGGGACAGCCATTGATCCACTCCACTTT. Its protein product is CASSGTAIDPLHF.

The gene calls are TRBV7-8 and TRBJ2-3; 14 bases map to TRBD2. Germline CDR1 is SGHVS and CDR2 is FQNEAQ. The CDR3 is 16 amino acids. Unmatched junction bases numbered 7, after V lost 5 bases and J lost 6 bases. The CDR3 loop is CASSQGLAGVFDTQYF. The CDR3, as DNA: TGTGCCAGCAGCCAGGGACTAGCGGGAGTATTTGATACGCAGTATTTT. Complete variable domain (other parts from reference TRBV7-8 and TRBJ2-3): GAGVSQSPRYKVAKRGQDVALRCDPISGHVSLFWYQQALGQGPEFLTYFQNEAQLDKSGLPSDRFFAERPEGSVSTLKIQRTQQEDSAVYLCASSQGLAGVFDTQYFGPGTRLTVL.

The chain uses TRBV30 and TRBJ2-5; 9 bases map to TRBD1. CDR1 and CDR2 from the germline V gene are GTSNPN and SVGIG (reference sequence). The CDR3 consists of 13 residues. Losses at the gene ends were 4 bases for V and 5 bases for J; bases not matched to a gene: 5. For the CDR3, the DNA is TGTGCCTGGAATCCGACAGGGGGGGAGACCCAGTACTTC. Amino acids: CAWNPTGGETQYF.

The chain has TRBV6-4 and TRBJ2-3; D remains ambiguous. V lost 3 bases and J lost 1, with 11 bases in between. Germline V gene lookup returns CDR1 MRHNA and CDR2 SNTAGT. CDR3 length: 15 residues. CDR3 DNA: TGTGCCAGCAGTGATTACCATCAGGGCACAGATACGCAGTATTTT. It codes for CASSDYHQGTDTQYF.

The CDR3 is CASSPGSGRETQYF. CDR3 nucleotide sequence: TGTGCCAGTAGTCCCGGTAGCGGGAGAGAGACCCAGTACTTC. The chain joins TRBV19 to TRBJ2-5; TRBD2 agrees at 9 bases. V shed 5 bases, J shed 4 bases, and the junction held 5 bases outside the gene matches. The V gene's germline CDR1 is LNHDA and CDR2 SQIVND (reference sequence). The CDR3 has 14 amino acids.

V gene TRBV10-2 combines with J gene TRBJ2-4; 9 nucleotides line up with TRBD1. Per the germline V gene, CDR1 is WSHSY and CDR2 is SAAADI. Unmatched junction bases numbered 7, after V lost 3 bases and J lost 10 bases. The CDR3 consists of 14 residues. As DNA, the CDR3 is TGCGCCAGCAGTGATGGGACAGGGATGAGTATTCAGTACTTC. Translating gives CASSDGTGMSIQYF.

V and J are TRBV28 and TRBJ1-2; weak D call: TRBD1 (6 bases). Germline values: CDR1 MDHEN, CDR2 SYDVKM. The CDR3 spans 16 residues. The germline V and J ends were trimmed by 6 bases and 0 bases, with 17 bases remaining between them. The CDR3 DNA is TGTGCCAGCAGATATCATAATAACAGGGCTAACTATGGCTACACCTTC. Translated, it gives CASRYHNNRANYGYTF.

The chain employs TRBV4-1 and TRBJ2-1; possibly TRBD2 for D (6 bases). The CDR3 length is 17 residues. Germline V gene sequence: CDR1 MGHRA, CDR2 YSYEKL. Deletions cut 3 bases from V and 0 bases from J, with 15 bases between. The DNA of the CDR3 is TGCGCCAGCAGCCATGAACTTCGGGACTCCTCCTACAATGAGCAGTTCTTC. Amino acid sequence: CASSHELRDSSYNEQFF.

The chain combines TRBV21-1 with TRBJ2-7; the table's D call of TRBD2 was not tested on the DNA. TRBV21-1 is flagged as a pseudogene. The CDR3 has 15 residues. In DNA form, the CDR3 reads TGTGCCAGCAGCAAAGCGCGTAGGAGCTCCTACGAGCAGTACGTC. Its translation: CASSKARRSSYEQYV.